This TCR beta chain is from a study of TIL therapy for anti-PD-1-resistant metastatic lung cancer. Overall study context: Tumor harvest preceded PD-1/PD-L1 blockade, followed by nivolumab treatment. Broader study findings: The baseline peripheral repertoire was partially replaced by infused TIL clonotypes that later decayed.

CDR3 length: 15 amino acids. The junction had 5 bases not matched to a gene; V was cut back by 1 base and J by 5 bases. The germline gives CDR1 LGHDT, CDR2 YNNKEL (reference sequence). Details on this clone: Its antigen is still unknown.

The time point was: pre-treatment sample, taken before nivolumab and TIL therapy. The libraries were made with immunoSEQ v3. Libraries were sequenced to roughly 2 million read pairs (survey) or roughly 4.5-6 million (deep). TCRdb keeps only in-frame clones here, not all; method: immunoSEQ multiplex PCR. This sample has tens of thousands of clones, with approximately 86% found just once. This sequence originates from a person aged 25 to 80 with non-small cell lung cancer. The chain couples TRBV3-1 (or the pseudogene TRBV3-2) to TRBJ2-7, with 10 bases that match TRBD2. Sequences were derived from blood, sampled at baseline. CDR3 DNA sequence: TGTGCCAGCAGCCAAGGGGCTAGCGGGAGCCACGAGCAGTACTTC. Translating gives CASSQGASGSHEQYF.